This T cell receptor (beta chain) was identified during a study of blood T cells in healthy people across ages. Study-wide results and limits: Diversity of TCR beta correlated strongly with naive T cell percentage.

The junction had 17 bases not matched to a gene; V was cut back by 2 bases and J by 7 bases. Germline V lookup: CDR1 DFQATT, CDR2 SNEGSKA (reference sequence). The CDR3 length is 17 residues. A second PCR of 7 to 11 cycles used a sample-barcoded 5' primer and a J-beta primer mix. TCRdb used MiXCR to reprocess the 5' RACE reads, holding one entry per CDR3 protein. This table holds 730,000 or so distinct CDR3 sequences, roughly two fifths found once. The sample providers were healthy Caucasian people from Russia, aged about 6 to 95. Comments on this clonotype: Its antigen is not identified.

This TCR was sampled from a woman aged 55-75 years in good health. The chain carries TRBV20-1 and TRBJ2-7, with TRBD2 identical over 10 bases. Source material: blood. The CDR3 region has the DNA TGCAGTGCTAGACCATACCCGGCTAGCGGGGGTTACAATGAGCAGTACTTC. Its translation: CSARPYPASGGYNEQYF.